These 8 T cell receptor beta chains came from one sample sequenced in a study of cytomegalovirus exposure and HLA in healthy donors. The primer mix had 60 Vbeta and 13 Jbeta primers. Profiling relied on immunoSEQ multiplex PCR, and the TCRdb table lists in-frame clones only, not all of them. The sample lists approximately 140,000 clones; over 70% were seen once. The sample taken for sequencing was PBMCs. The source of these receptors is a woman aged 35 to 49 in good health and CMV-seronegative.

V is TRBV4-1 and J is TRBJ2-1; 7 nucleotides line up with TRBD2. This CDR3 is 16 amino acids long. Germline V gene lookup returns CDR1 MGHRA and CDR2 YSYEKL. The V gene end was trimmed by 0 bases and the J gene end by 11 bases; junction bases not matched to a gene: 13. The DNA for the CDR3 is TGCGCCAGCAGCCAAGATCCGGAGCGGGGCAAACGGAAGCAGTTCTTC. This sequence encodes CASSQDPERGKRKQFF.

About this clone itself: The germline gene is not matched at one end of the junction; a read error may be the cause. The chain is built from TRBV2 and TRBJ2-6; D possibly corresponds to TRBD1 (6 bases). Germline V gene sequence: CDR1 SNHLY, CDR2 FYNNEI. CDR3 length equals 16 residues. CDR3 loop: CASQRQELSGANGLTF. The DNA for the CDR3 is TGTGCCTCCCAGAGACAGGAGCTTTCTGGGGCCAACGGCCTGACTTTC. Variable domain in full (rest from reference TRBV2 and TRBJ2-6): EPEVTQTPSHQVTQMGQEVILRCVPISNHLYFYWYRQILGQKVEFLVSFYNNEISEKSEIFDDQFSVERPDGSNFTLKIRSTKLEDSAMYFCASQRQELSGANGLTFGAGSRLTVL.

Turning to this clone: Germline is not matched at one junction end, which may reflect a read error. The V gene is TRBV28, the J gene TRBJ2-6; the D is unclear. The CDR3 extends over 13 amino acids. Germline V gene lookup returns CDR1 MDHEN and CDR2 SYDVKM. Here the CDR3 DNA reads TGTGCCAGCAGTTTTCACGGAGCCAACGGCCTGACTTTC. Amino acids: CASSFHGANGLTF.

Concerning this clone: This CDR3 is also generated by other DNA sequences in the sample. The chain recombines TRBV9 with TRBJ2-3; 14 bases map to TRBD2. V lost 4 bases and J lost 3; bases outside the gene matches: 4. Germline CDR1 and CDR2: SGDLS and YYNGEE. The CDR3 is made up of 16 amino acids. CDR3 coding DNA: TGTGCCAGCAGCCCACGGACTAGCGGGAGGACAGATACGCAGTATTTT. It is translated as CASSPRTSGRTDTQYF.

V gene TRBV15 combines with J gene TRBJ2-7; 7 bases are a match to TRBD1. The germline CDR1 and CDR2 sequences are LNHNV and YYDKDF (reference sequence). The CDR3 covers 15 residues. With 1 base clipped from V and 3 bases from J, the junction kept 6 bases outside the gene matches. The CDR3 bases are TGTGCCACCAGCAGAGCGCAGGGGGATGTCTACGAGCAGTACTTC. As protein: CATSRAQGDVYEQYF.

The chain couples TRBV5-1 to TRBJ2-2; TRBD1 matches at 8 bases. The junction had 3 bases not matched to a gene; V was cut back by 2 bases and J by 0 bases. This CDR3 comprises 16 residues. Germline assignment: CDR1 SGHRS and CDR2 YFSETQ. This CDR3 is CASSFRTGTNTGELFF. The CDR3 DNA reads as TGCGCCAGCAGCTTTCGGACAGGGACGAACACCGGGGAGCTGTTTTTT.

The chain is built from TRBV6-1 and TRBJ1-1, with 8 bases identical to TRBD1. J was trimmed by 4 bases and V by 5 bases; bases with no gene match: 9. CDR1 is MNHNS and CDR2 is SASEGT in the germline V gene. The CDR3 runs to 15 residues. CDR3 DNA sequence: TGTGCCAGCAGTCCTCGACAGGGGAGCGGCACTGAAGCTTTCTTT. Translated, it gives CASSPRQGSGTEAFF.

This sequence joins TRBV28 and TRBJ2-3, with 7 bases fitting TRBD1. Trimming at V came to 4 bases and at J to 3 bases, leaving 13 bases not matched to a gene. Germline V gene sequence: CDR1 MDHEN, CDR2 SYDVKM. The CDR3 runs to 17 residues. This CDR3 is CASSSPSNRGRTDTQYF. CDR3 bases: TGTGCCAGCAGTTCGCCCTCGAACAGGGGCCGTACAGATACGCAGTATTTT. Together with reference TRBV28 and TRBJ2-3, the CDR3 gives the full variable domain: DVKVTQSSRYLVKRTGEKVFLECVQDMDHENMFWYRQDPGLGLRLIYFSYDVKMKEKGDIPEGYSVSREKKERFSLILESASTNQTSMYLCASSSPSNRGRTDTQYFGPGTRLTVL.